These 14 T cell receptor beta chains were sequenced from one sample in a study of blood T cells in healthy people across ages. For the second PCR, which ran for roughly 6 to 11 cycles, a sample-barcoded 5' primer and a J-beta primer mix were used. One entry per CDR3 protein, called by TCRdb with MiXCR from the 5' RACE reads. The sample contains about 780,000 distinct CDR3 sequences, about 26% of which appear only once. These records were also assigned to another study, of T cells of mothers and their children.

Sequenced input: blood. These receptors were taken from a boy aged 5-17 years in good health.

This clonotype turned up a few times. This chain links TRBV28 with TRBJ2-4, with 7 positions matching TRBD2. Germline V lookup: CDR1 MDHEN, CDR2 SYDVKM. This CDR3 contains 13 residues. V shed 5 bases and J 9 bases; nucleotides not matched to a gene: 7. CDR3 residues: CASSPPGGSIQYF. The CDR3 region has the DNA TGTGCCAGCAGTCCCCCCGGGGGGAGCATTCAGTACTTC.

This clonotype turned up a few times. The chain carries TRBV29-1 and TRBJ2-1, with a weak D call TRBD2 (6 bases). Trimming removed 6 bases at V and 8 bases at J, with 14 bases between. CDR3 size: 12 residues. CDR1 and CDR2 (germline): SQVTM, ANQGSEA. The CDR3 nucleotides are TGCAGCGTGGGGACTCCGGACCATGAGCAGTTCTTC. As protein: CSVGTPDHEQFF.

This clonotype was observed a few times. This chain links TRBV6-5 with TRBJ1-2; D unresolved. The CDR3 is made up of 13 amino acids. V was clipped by 2 bases and J by 5 bases, with 9 bases between them. CDR1 is MNHEY and CDR2 is SVGAGI in the germline V gene. CDR3 in amino acids: CASSYNKGYGYTF. The CDR3 DNA follows: TGTGCCAGCAGTTACAATAAAGGGTATGGCTACACCTTC.

Only a few counts were recorded for this clonotype. The V gene is TRBV12-3 or TRBV12-4, the J gene TRBJ1-2; D uncertain. This CDR3 region has 12 residues. Trimming stripped 3 bases from V and 5 bases from J, with 7 bases between. CDR3 protein: CASSFMGYGYTF. CDR3 bases: TGTGCCAGCAGTTTCATGGGATATGGCTACACCTTC.

The CDR3 DNA reads as TGCGCCAGCAGCCCCTTAGGAAGGGGTAATTCCTACGAGCAGTACTTC. This codes for CASSPLGRGNSYEQYF. The chain couples TRBV4-1 to TRBJ2-5; a possible D gene is TRBD1 (5 bases). The closer fit of TRBJ2-7 to the DNA end suggests the J call may be wrong. CDR1 and CDR2 from the germline V gene are MGHRA and YSYEKL. CDR3 length: 16 residues.

V gene TRBV25-1 combines with J gene TRBJ1-2; D gene ambiguous. The germline gives CDR1 MGHDK, CDR2 SYGVNS. V dropped 3 bases and J dropped 4 bases, with 15 bases sitting between them. This CDR3 is built from 15 residues. The CDR3 reads CASSDDIGFPYGYTF. DNA of the CDR3: TGTGCCAGCAGTGATGATATCGGGTTTCCCTATGGCTACACCTTC.

This rearrangement joins TRBV20-1 to TRBJ2-1, with 11 bases identical to TRBD2. Germline CDR1 is DFQATT and CDR2 is SNEGSKA (reference sequence). After removal of 5 bases from V and 4 bases from J, the junction contained 7 bases not matched to a gene. CDR3 length equals 15 residues. The CDR3 DNA reads as TGCAGTGCTTTTAGCGGGGGGGCCGGTTACAATGAGCAGTTCTTC. Translation gives CSAFSGGAGYNEQFF.

The gene calls are TRBV18 and TRBJ2-5; D gene uncertain. This CDR3 is 14 amino acids long. CDR1 KGHSH and CDR2 LQKENI come from the germline V gene. Between the trimmed V and J ends, which lost 0 bases and 4 bases, there was a span of 9 bases. The CDR3 sequence: CASSPPSTRETQYF. The CDR3, as DNA: TGTGCCAGCTCACCACCGAGTACCCGAGAGACCCAGTACTTC.

CDR3 loop: CSAPGLATDTQYF. In DNA form, the CDR3 reads TGCAGTGCACCGGGACTGGCCACAGATACGCAGTATTTT. This chain joins TRBV20-1 and TRBJ2-3, with D possibly matching TRBD2 (6 bases). Germline V gives CDR1 DFQATT, CDR2 SNEGSKA (reference sequence). V was clipped by 6 bases and J by 2 bases, with 12 bases between them. The CDR3 loop spans 13 amino acids.

This rearrangement joins TRBV7-9 to TRBJ2-5; tentatively, D is TRBD2 (6 bases). The germline V gene encodes CDR1 SEHNR and CDR2 FQNEAQ (reference sequence). V was trimmed by 4 bases and J by 2 bases, leaving 20 bases between them. This CDR3 comprises 17 residues. CDR3 nucleotides: TGTGCCAGCAGCTACGAGGCCGGGTCAGGGAGGCAAGAGACCCAGTACTTC. Its protein is CASSYEAGSGRQETQYF.

The table lists this clonotype with a few counts. The chain employs TRBV20-1 and TRBJ2-1; D call uncertain. The CDR3 is 16 amino acids. Trimming removed 0 bases from V and 6 bases from J, with 18 bases in between. CDR1 is DFQATT, CDR2 SNEGSKA, per germline (reference sequence). Here the CDR3 DNA reads TGCAGTGCTAGAGAAAAATCGAGGAGCTCCCCCAATGAGCAGTTCTTC. Translated, it gives CSAREKSRSSPNEQFF.

This clonotype showed up just a few times. CDR3 loop: CASSTGAGNTIYF. The CDR3, as DNA: TGTGCCAGCAGCACAGGGGCCGGAAACACCATATATTTT. The chain combines TRBV12-3 or TRBV12-4 with TRBJ1-3, with TRBD1 matching over 7 bases. V shed 6 bases and J 4 bases; nucleotides not matched to a gene: 3. This CDR3 has 13 amino acids.

This clonotype showed up just a few times. V usage is TRBV5-1 and J usage is TRBJ2-7; D may be TRBD2 (5 bases). Looked up from germline, CDR1 is SGHRS and CDR2 is YFSETQ. The length of the CDR3 is 15 residues. Trimming left V 5 bases short and J 0 bases short, with 15 bases between. The CDR3 loop reads CASRFSTGSSYEQYF. CDR3 nucleotide sequence: TGCGCCAGCAGATTCTCGACGGGAAGCTCCTACGAGCAGTACTTC.

The gene calls are TRBV14 and TRBJ2-7, with no clear D. Germline CDR1 reads SGHDN; CDR2 reads FVKESK. The CDR3 totals 14 residues. V shed 2 bases and J shed 1 base, with 9 bases lying between them. The CDR3 coding sequence is TGTGCCAGCAGCCAACTGGGCAGGTCCTACGAGCAGTACTTC. It specifies CASSQLGRSYEQYF.